The T cell receptor (beta chain) described here comes from a study of post-analysis software for immune sequencing data (dated by TCRdb to about 2015). The study in broad terms: Disease courses on record covered relapsing-remitting, secondary progressive and progressive-relapsing multiple sclerosis, though some patients had no subtype annotation. The patient repertoires were set against 10 or so previously published healthy control repertoires from donors whose ages ranged from roughly 6 to 25 years. A subset of samples was prepared in parallel using single-end sample barcoding, then pooled and co-amplified after Illumina adapter ligation.

The CDR3 runs 15 amino acids, cysteine and phenylalanine included. Only the CDR3 portion is preserved as DNA: 45 bases, with reading frame beginning at the first base. Trimming costs V 7 bases and J 5 bases, and their ends lie 21 bases apart. As for this clonotype: The antigen this receptor binds is unknown. The input lacks base qualities; no much larger clone sits a single base away.

What the research found in general, with its limitations: Normalized Chao1 diversity was significantly lower in multiple sclerosis patients than controls, suggesting substantial peripheral T-cell clonal expansion. Significantly higher frequencies in patients than in controls were found for roughly 5 TRBV segments, including TRBV5-6, TRBV5-1 and TRBV20-1. When samples were clustered directly using the F measure, samples prepared in the same batch co-clustered strongly, which prompted a batch-effect correction. The multiple sclerosis patient group was slightly younger than the control group.

To demonstrate the VDJtools post-analysis software, the study profiled TCR beta repertoires from the peripheral blood of about a dozen young patients with multiple sclerosis. The patients with multiple sclerosis were children and adolescents between about 6 and 16 years of age. Library preparation was by PCR. The instrument was an Illumina HiSeq 2500. Unique molecular identifiers were incorporated into TCR beta cDNA libraries to reduce PCR and sequencing biases. Every 1 to 10 million input T cells yielded 500,000 or so cDNA molecules, meaning each molecule approximated one T cell. The patient libraries were prepared and sequenced with the same protocol used for the earlier healthy control dataset. Within a given batch, samples were prepared together, multiplexed and sequenced on the same HiSeq lane. From the authors' description of their analysis: Raw barcoded reads were processed with MIGEC, and single-read molecular identifier groups were discarded before consensus assembly and CDR3 extraction. Clonotype tables were post-analysed with VDJtools, and diversity was normalized by down-sampling all datasets to the smallest sample size. To correct batch-related cross-sample contamination, repertoire overlap clustering matched CDR3 amino acid sequences but not nucleotide sequences. TCRdb reworked the public reads: Q25 trimming with fastp, MiXCR clone assembly, productive beta chains retained. Rows with a matching CDR3 protein are joined into one entry that keeps the most common DNA and genes. Clone size and V and J calls follow TCRdb, not the original study. Across this sample there are more than 500,000 distinct CDR3 sequences, with around a third seen only once. 6% of the sample lies in the top ten.

This chain is built from TRBV23-1 and TRBJ2-7, with an unclear D gene assignment. TRBV23-1 carries the ORF label, with uncertain function. Sequencing used blood. This TCR was sampled from a girl younger than 18 with multiple sclerosis. The CDR3 protein sequence reads: CASISAGRMKDEQYF. The DNA reads TGCGCCAGCATATCGGCAGGCCGGATGAAAGACGAGCAGTACTTC.